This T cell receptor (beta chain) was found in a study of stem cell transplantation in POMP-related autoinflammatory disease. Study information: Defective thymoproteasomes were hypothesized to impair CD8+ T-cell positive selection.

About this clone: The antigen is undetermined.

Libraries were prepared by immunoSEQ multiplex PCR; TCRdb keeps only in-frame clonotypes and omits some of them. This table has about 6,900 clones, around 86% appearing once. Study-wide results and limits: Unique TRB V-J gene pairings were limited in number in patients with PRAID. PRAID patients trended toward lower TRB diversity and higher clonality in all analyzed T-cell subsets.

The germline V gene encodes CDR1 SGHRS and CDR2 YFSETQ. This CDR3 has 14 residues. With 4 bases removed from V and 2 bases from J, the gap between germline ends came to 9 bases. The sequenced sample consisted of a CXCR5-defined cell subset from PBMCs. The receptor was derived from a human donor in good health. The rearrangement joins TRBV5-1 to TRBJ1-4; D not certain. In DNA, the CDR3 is TGCGCCAGCAGCCCGGCGGGGACTAATGAAAAACTGTTTTTT. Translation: CASSPAGTNEKLFF.